The 16 T cell receptor beta chains below come from one sample, sequenced in a study of monozygotic twins with inflammatory bowel disease (dated by TCRdb to the late 2010s). The method was 5' RACE. The instrument was an Illumina HiSeq 2500. Through TCRdb reprocessing, the reads give one entry per CDR3 protein sequence; DNA is omitted. This sample's table contains 80,000 or so distinct CDR3 sequences. Just under 7.5% of the sample is taken by the ten largest. What was sequenced was blood. The source is a human donor with ulcerative colitis or Crohn's disease, or a healthy co-twin of an affected twin (not recorded which).

The V call is TRBV19, the J call TRBJ2-1. Germline CDR1 and CDR2: LNHDA and SQIVND (reference sequence). The CDR3 has 14 residues. The CDR3 is CASSMRWQTHEQFF.

The V and J genes are TRBV12-3 or TRBV12-4 and TRBJ2-1; no DNA is available, so the TRBD2 call from TCRdb remains unchecked. This CDR3 has 17 residues. Here the CDR3 reads CASSHPGPGLVYNEQFF.

The chain couples TRBV4-1 to TRBJ1-1. The CDR3 covers 16 residues. Per germline, CDR1 MGHRA and CDR2 YSYEKL. The CDR3 sequence is CASSHAGRGMNTEAFF.

The rearrangement uses TRBV20-1 and TRBJ1-2. The CDR3 sequence is 12 residues long. Looked up from germline, CDR1 is DFQATT and CDR2 is SNEGSKA (reference sequence). The CDR3 sequence is CSASGRRDGYTF.

J is TRBJ2-7 and V is TRBV20-1; TCRdb gives TRBD2 as the D gene, but with no DNA this cannot be confirmed. In germline, CDR1 is DFQATT, CDR2 SNEGSKA (reference sequence). The CDR3 loop spans 16 amino acids. Here the CDR3 reads CSARDSPLAGPYEQYF.

CDR3 protein: CASSLAPGKDRTSYEQYF. This chain joins TRBV11-1 and TRBJ2-7; as DNA is missing, the TRBD1 call by TCRdb cannot be tested. This CDR3 comprises 18 residues. CDR1 is SGHAT and CDR2 is FQDESV in the germline V gene (reference sequence).

This chain connects TRBV14 to TRBJ1-2. CDR3 length: 13 residues. Germline CDR1 SGHDN, CDR2 FVKESK. The CDR3 loop reads CASSPLLSNGYTF.

The chain links TRBV20-1 to TRBJ2-7; lacking DNA, the TRBD1 call made by TCRdb goes unchecked. CDR3 size: 17 residues. Germline-derived CDR1 and CDR2 are DFQATT and SNEGSKA (reference sequence). CDR3 residues: CSARDPSNRGAAYEQYF.

The V gene is TRBV7-8, the J gene TRBJ2-1. The germline V gene has CDR1 SGHVS and CDR2 FQNEAQ. This CDR3 comprises 16 residues. This CDR3 is CASSLPAGSSYNEQFF. Variable domain in full (rest from reference TRBV7-8 and TRBJ2-1): GAGVSQSPRYKVAKRGQDVALRCDPISGHVSLFWYQQALGQGPEFLTYFQNEAQLDKSGLPSDRFFAERPEGSVSTLKIQRTQQEDSAVYLCASSLPAGSSYNEQFFGPGTRLTVL.

V gene TRBV27 combines with J gene TRBJ2-5; TCRdb returns TRBD2, unconfirmable since there is no DNA. Germline assignment: CDR1 MNHEY and CDR2 SMNVEV (reference sequence). The CDR3 is 14 residues long. The CDR3 loop reads CASSFRQGRETQYF.

This chain joins TRBV5-1 and TRBJ2-3. Germline CDR1 and CDR2: SGHRS and YFSETQ. This CDR3 has 14 residues. CDR3 residues: CASSIRQSTDTQYF.

This chain connects TRBV3-1 to TRBJ1-3. The V gene's germline CDR1 is LGHDT and CDR2 YNNKEL (reference sequence). This CDR3 region has 13 residues. The CDR3 is CASSLTRGNTIYF.

The chain recombines TRBV10-3 with TRBJ2-7; TCRdb indicates TRBD1, and absent DNA this call remains unverified. Germline assignment: CDR1 ENHRY and CDR2 SYGVKD. The CDR3 loop spans 11 amino acids. CDR3 sequence reads: CANGHGGEQYF.

The rearrangement links TRBV12-3 or TRBV12-4 to TRBJ1-6; checking the TCRdb D call of TRBD1 is not possible without DNA. The CDR3 sequence is 15 residues long. The CDR3 region is CASTTRDGLYSPLHF.

This chain connects TRBV24-1 to TRBJ2-1; the TCRdb call, TRBD1, lacks DNA for checking. This CDR3 is built from 13 residues. Germline CDR1 reads KGHDR; CDR2 reads SFDVKD. The CDR3 sequence: CATGEGAANEQFF.

This chain joins TRBV7-8 and TRBJ2-3; TCRdb indicates TRBD2, and absent DNA this call remains unverified. In germline, CDR1 is SGHVS, CDR2 FQNEAQ. CDR3 length: 17 residues. The CDR3 spells CASSPGTSPTLVDTQYF.